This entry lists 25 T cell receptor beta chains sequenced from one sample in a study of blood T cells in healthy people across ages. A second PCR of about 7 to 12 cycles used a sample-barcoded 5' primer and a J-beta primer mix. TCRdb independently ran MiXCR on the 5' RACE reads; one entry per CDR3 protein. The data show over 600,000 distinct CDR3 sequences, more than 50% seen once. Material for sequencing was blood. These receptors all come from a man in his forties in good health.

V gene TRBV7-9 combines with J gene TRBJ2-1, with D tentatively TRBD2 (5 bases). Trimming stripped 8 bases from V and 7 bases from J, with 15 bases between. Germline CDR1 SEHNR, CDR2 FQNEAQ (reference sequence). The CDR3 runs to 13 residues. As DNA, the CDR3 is TGTGCCAGCTCGACGGGAAATAGGAATGAGCAGTTCTTC. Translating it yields CASSTGNRNEQFF. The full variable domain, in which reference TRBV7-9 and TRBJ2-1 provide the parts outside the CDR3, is DTGVSQNPRHKITKRGQNVTFRCDPISEHNRLYWYRQTLGQGPEFLTYFQNEAQLEKSRLLSDRFSAERPKGSFSTLEIQRTEQGDSAMYLCASSTGNRNEQFFGPGTRLTVL.

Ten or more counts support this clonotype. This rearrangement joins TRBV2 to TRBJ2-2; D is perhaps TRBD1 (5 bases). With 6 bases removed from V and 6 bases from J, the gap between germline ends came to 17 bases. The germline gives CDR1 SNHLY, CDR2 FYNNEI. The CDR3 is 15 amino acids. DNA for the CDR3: TGTGCCAGCAGCCTCCTGGGGCAGGTCTCCGGGGAGCTGTTTTTT. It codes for CASSLLGQVSGELFF.

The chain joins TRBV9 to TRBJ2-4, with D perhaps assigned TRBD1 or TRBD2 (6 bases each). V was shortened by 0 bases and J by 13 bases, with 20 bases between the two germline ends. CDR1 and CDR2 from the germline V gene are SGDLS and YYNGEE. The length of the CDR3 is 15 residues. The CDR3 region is CASSVGGVRDTQQYF. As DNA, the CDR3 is TGTGCCAGCAGCGTAGGGGGGGTCCGGGACACTCAGCAGTACTTC.

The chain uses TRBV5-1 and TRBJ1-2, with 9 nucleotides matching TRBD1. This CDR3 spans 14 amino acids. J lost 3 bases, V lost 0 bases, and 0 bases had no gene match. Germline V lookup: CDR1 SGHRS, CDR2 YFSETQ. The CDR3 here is CASSLGTGDYGYTF. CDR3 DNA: TGCGCCAGCAGCTTGGGGACAGGGGACTATGGCTACACCTTC.

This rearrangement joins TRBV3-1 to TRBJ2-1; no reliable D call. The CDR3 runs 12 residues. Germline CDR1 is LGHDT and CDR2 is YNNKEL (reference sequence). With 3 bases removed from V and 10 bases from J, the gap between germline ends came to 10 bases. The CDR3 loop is CASSQWEGEQFF. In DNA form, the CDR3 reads TGTGCCAGCAGCCAGTGGGAAGGGGAGCAGTTCTTC.

The CDR3 coding sequence is TGCAGCGTTGGTTCTAGCGGGAGCCCCGAGCAGTACTTC. Protein product: CSVGSSGSPEQYF. This rearrangement joins TRBV29-1 to TRBJ2-7, with 10 bases that match TRBD2. Germline V gene data show CDR1 as SQVTM and CDR2 as ANQGSEA. CDR3 length equals 13 residues. V was clipped by 4 bases and J by 6 bases; unmatched bases: 6.

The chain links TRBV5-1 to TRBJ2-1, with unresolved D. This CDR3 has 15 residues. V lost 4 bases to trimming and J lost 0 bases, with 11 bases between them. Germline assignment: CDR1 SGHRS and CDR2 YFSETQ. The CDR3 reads CASSRATVSYNEQFF. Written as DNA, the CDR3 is TGCGCCAGCAGCCGTGCTACGGTCTCCTACAATGAGCAGTTCTTC.

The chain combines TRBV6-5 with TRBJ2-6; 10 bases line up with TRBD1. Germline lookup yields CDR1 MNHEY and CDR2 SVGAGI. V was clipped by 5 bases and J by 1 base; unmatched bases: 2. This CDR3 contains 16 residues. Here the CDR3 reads CASSRQGASGANVLTF. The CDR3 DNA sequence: TGTGCCAGCAGTCGACAGGGGGCTTCTGGGGCCAACGTCCTGACTTTC.

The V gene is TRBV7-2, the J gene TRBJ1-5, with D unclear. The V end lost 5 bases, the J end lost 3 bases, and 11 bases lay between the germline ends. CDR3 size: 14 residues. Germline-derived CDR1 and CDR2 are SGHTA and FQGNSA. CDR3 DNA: TGTGCCAGCAGCCCAAGGGCCAACAATCAGCCCCAGCATTTT. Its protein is CASSPRANNQPQHF.

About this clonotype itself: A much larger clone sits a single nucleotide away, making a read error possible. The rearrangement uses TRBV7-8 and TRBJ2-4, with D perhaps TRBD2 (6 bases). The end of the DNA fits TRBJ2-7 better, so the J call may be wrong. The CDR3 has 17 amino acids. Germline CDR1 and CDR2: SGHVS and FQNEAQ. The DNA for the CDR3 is TGTGCCAACAGCTTTTCGACTAGACGGGATAGGGCTAACGAGCAGTACTTC. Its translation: CANSFSTRRDRANEQYF.

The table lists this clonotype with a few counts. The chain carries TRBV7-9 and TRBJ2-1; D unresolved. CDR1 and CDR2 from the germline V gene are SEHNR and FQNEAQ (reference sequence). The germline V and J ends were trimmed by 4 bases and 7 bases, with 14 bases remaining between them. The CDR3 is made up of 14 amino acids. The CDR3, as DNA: TGTGCCAGCAGCTACGAATTGGCCGTTAATGAGCAGTTCTTC. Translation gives CASSYELAVNEQFF.

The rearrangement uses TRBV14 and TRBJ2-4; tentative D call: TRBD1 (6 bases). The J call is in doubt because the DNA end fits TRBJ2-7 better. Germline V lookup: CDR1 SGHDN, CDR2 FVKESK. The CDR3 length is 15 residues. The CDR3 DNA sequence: TGTGCCAGCAGCCGTGGACAGACTCTCTCCTACGAGCAGTACTTC. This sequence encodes CASSRGQTLSYEQYF.

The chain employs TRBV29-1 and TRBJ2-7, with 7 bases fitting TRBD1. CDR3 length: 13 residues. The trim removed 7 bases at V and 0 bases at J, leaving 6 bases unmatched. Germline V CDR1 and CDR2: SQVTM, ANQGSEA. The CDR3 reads CSALDRSSYEQYF. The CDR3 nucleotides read TGCAGCGCACTGGACAGGAGCTCCTACGAGCAGTACTTC.

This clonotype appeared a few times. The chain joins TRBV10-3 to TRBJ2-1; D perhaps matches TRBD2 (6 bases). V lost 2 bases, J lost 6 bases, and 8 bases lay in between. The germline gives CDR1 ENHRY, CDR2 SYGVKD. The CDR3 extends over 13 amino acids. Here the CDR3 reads CAISEEAGNEQFF. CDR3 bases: TGTGCCATCAGTGAGGAAGCGGGCAATGAGCAGTTCTTC.

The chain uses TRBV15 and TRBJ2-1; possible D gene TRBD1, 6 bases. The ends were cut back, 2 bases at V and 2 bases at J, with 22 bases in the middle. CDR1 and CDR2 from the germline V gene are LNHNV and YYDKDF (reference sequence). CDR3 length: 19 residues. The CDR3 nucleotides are TGTGCCACCAGCAGACTTCCTACAGGGTCCGGTGGAACCTACAATGAGCAGTTCTTC. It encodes CATSRLPTGSGGTYNEQFF. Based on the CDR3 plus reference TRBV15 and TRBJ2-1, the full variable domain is DAMVIQNPRYQVTQFGKPVTLSCSQTLNHNVMYWYQQKSSQAPKLLFHYYDKDFNNEADTPDNFQSRRPNTSFCFLDIRSPGLGDTAMYLCATSRLPTGSGGTYNEQFFGPGTRLTVL.

DNA for the CDR3: TGTGCCACCAGCAGAGAGTACAGGGGAACCTACGAGCAGTACTTC. This sequence encodes CATSREYRGTYEQYF. The chain joins TRBV15 to TRBJ2-7; TRBD1 matches at 7 bases. V trimming: 0 bases; J trimming: 2 bases; junction bases outside the gene matches: 4. Germline CDR1 is LNHNV and CDR2 is YYDKDF (reference sequence). The CDR3 consists of 15 residues.

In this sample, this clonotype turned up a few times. CDR3 in DNA: TGCAGTGCTAGGCCGTCCGGGACGGCTGAGCAGTTCTTC. Translating it yields CSARPSGTAEQFF. The V and J genes are TRBV20-1 and TRBJ2-1, with D perhaps matching TRBD1 or TRBD2 (5 bases each). CDR1 and CDR2 (germline): DFQATT, SNEGSKA (reference sequence). This CDR3 spans 13 amino acids. V gave up 3 bases and J gave up 9 bases, with 15 bases separating them.

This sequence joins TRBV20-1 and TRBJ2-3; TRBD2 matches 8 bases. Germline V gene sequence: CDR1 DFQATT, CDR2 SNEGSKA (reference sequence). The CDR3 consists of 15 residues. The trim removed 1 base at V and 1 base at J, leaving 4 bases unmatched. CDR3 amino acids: CSARGPGLGTDTQYF. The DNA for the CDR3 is TGCAGTGCTAGAGGTCCGGGACTAGGCACAGATACGCAGTATTTT.

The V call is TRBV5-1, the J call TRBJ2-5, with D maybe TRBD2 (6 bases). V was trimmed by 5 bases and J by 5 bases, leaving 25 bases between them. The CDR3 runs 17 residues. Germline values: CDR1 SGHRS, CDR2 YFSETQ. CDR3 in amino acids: CASRPGDTRSSRETQYF. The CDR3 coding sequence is TGCGCCAGCAGACCGGGAGACACAAGGAGTTCACGCGAGACCCAGTACTTC. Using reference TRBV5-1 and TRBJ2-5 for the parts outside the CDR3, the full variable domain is KAGVTQTPRYLIKTRGQQVTLSCSPISGHRSVSWYQQTPGQGLQFLFEYFSETQRNKGNFPGRFSGRQFSNSRSEMNVSTLELGDSALYLCASRPGDTRSSRETQYFGPGTRLLVL.

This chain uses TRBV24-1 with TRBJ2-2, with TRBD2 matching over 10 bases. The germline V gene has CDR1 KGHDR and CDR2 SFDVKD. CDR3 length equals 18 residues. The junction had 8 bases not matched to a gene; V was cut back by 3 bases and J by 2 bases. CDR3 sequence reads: CATSDMGWTSGNTGELFF. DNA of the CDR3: TGTGCCACCAGTGATATGGGATGGACTAGCGGAAACACCGGGGAGCTGTTTTTT.

CDR3 loop: CASSFWAGGDVETQYF. The CDR3, as DNA: TGTGCCAGCAGCTTTTGGGCAGGCGGGGATGTGGAGACCCAGTACTTC. This sequence joins TRBV5-8 and TRBJ2-5; possible D gene TRBD2, 6 bases. The CDR3 sequence is 16 residues long. Germline V gene data show CDR1 as SGHTS and CDR2 as YDEGEE. Trimming shortened V by 2 bases and J by 5 bases, and 19 bases separated the two germline ends.

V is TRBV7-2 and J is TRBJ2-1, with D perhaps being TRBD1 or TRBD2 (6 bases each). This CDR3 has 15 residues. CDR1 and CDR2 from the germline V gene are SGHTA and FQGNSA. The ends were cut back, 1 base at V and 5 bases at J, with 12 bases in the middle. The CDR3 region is CASSLVGGSNNEQFF. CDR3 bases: TGTGCCAGCAGCTTAGTCGGGGGCTCGAACAATGAGCAGTTCTTC.

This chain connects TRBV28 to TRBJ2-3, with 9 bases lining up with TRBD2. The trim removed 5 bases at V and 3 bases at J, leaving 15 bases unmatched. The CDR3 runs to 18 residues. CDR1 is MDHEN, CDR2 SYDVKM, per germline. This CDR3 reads CASSPPVRRGGGTDTQYF. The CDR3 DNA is TGTGCCAGCAGTCCCCCGGTGAGGCGGGGGGGCGGGACAGATACGCAGTATTTT.

This chain's CDR3 is CASRPPLAGVEQYF. The CDR3, as DNA: TGTGCCAGCAGGCCCCCACTAGCAGGGGTTGAGCAGTACTTC. This chain links TRBV2 with TRBJ2-7; perhaps D is TRBD1 or TRBD2 (6 bases each). Germline V gives CDR1 SNHLY, CDR2 FYNNEI. V shed 6 bases and J shed 7 bases, with 19 bases lying between them. The CDR3 has 14 residues.

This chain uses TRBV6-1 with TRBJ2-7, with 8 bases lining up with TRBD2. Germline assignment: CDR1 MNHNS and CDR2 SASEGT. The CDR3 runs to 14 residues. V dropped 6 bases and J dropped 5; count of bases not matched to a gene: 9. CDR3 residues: CASSASGGTHEQYF. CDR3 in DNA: TGTGCCAGCAGCGCATCGGGGGGGACCCACGAGCAGTACTTC.